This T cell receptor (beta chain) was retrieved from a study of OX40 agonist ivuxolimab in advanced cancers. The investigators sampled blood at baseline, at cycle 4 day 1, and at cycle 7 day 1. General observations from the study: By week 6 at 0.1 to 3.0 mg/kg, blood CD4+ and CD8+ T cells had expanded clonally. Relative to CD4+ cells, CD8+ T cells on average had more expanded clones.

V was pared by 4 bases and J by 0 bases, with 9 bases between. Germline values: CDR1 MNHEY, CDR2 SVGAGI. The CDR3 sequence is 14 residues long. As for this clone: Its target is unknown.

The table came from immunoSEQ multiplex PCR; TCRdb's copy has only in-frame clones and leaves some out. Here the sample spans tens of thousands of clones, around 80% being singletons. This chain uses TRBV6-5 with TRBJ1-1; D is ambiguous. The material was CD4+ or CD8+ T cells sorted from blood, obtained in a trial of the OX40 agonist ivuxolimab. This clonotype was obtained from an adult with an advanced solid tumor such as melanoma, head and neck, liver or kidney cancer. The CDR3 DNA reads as TGTGCCAGCAGTTTTAACGGCATGAACACTGAAGCTTTCTTT. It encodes CASSFNGMNTEAFF.